The next 28 T cell receptor beta chains were all read from a single sample in a study of shared clonotypes between healthy human individuals (dated by TCRdb to the early 2020s). Receptors were amplified or captured by the immunoSEQ multiplex PCR assay. Entries here come from immuneACCESS through TCRdb and include only in-frame sequences with V and J called. Some clones fail to appear in such tables; in the studies checked, an unresolved V gene covers under half of the shortfall, and the cause of the remainder is unknown. This sample is represented by around 690,000 clones; 80% to 95% of them were singletons. The ten largest clones take up less than 40% of the sample. Sequences were obtained from memory CD8+ T cells from PBMCs. In light of the paper, this sample's cell subset or site label describes: CD45RO+ cells pooled with CCR7-negative TemRA cells. The receptors here all came from a man younger than 35 in good health. Some clones in this sample may be carry-over from other donors' samples.

Concerning this clone itself: Different DNA sequences within this sample yield the same CDR3. The V gene is TRBV27, the J gene TRBJ2-6, with D uncertain. With 4 bases removed from V and 0 bases from J, the gap between germline ends came to 4 bases. The CDR3 is 14 amino acids. The germline V gene has CDR1 MNHEY and CDR2 SMNVEV (reference sequence). CDR3 sequence reads: CASSWGSGANVLTF. In DNA, the CDR3 is TGTGCCAGCAGTTGGGGCTCTGGGGCCAACGTCCTGACTTTC.

The chain has TRBV14 and TRBJ2-5, with 8 bases identical to TRBD2. Germline V gene data show CDR1 as SGHDN and CDR2 as FVKESK. Unmatched junction bases numbered 21, after V lost 4 bases and J lost 8 bases. This CDR3 is built from 18 residues. DNA of the CDR3: TGTGCCAGCAGCCGAGGAGAGCGGGGGACCGCGCTCTATAGCACCCAGTACTTC. This encodes CASSRGERGTALYSTQYF.

This chain connects TRBV27 to TRBJ2-7; 9 bases are shared with TRBD2. Germline V lookup: CDR1 MNHEY, CDR2 SMNVEV (reference sequence). The CDR3 runs to 14 residues. V gave up 6 bases and J gave up 3 bases; unmatched junction bases: 6. The CDR3 loop is CASSRGLASYEQYF. For the CDR3, the DNA is TGTGCCAGCAGCCGCGGACTAGCGAGCTACGAGCAGTACTTC.

V and J are TRBV9 and TRBJ2-2; D is uncertain. Germline V gene data show CDR1 as SGDLS and CDR2 as YYNGEE. Trimming removed 0 bases at V and 1 base at J, with 4 bases between. The CDR3 has 14 amino acids. CDR3: CASSVVRNTGELFF. The DNA of the CDR3 is TGTGCCAGCAGCGTAGTGCGGAACACCGGGGAGCTGTTTTTT.

This clone was seen a handful of times. The rearrangement links TRBV27 to TRBJ1-1; D unresolved. V was cut by 5 bases and J by 0 bases, with 13 bases left in between. Germline V gene sequence: CDR1 MNHEY, CDR2 SMNVEV (reference sequence). This CDR3 has 15 amino acids. The CDR3 here is CASSQKDGLNTEAFF. CDR3 nucleotide sequence: TGTGCCAGCAGTCAGAAGGACGGGTTGAACACTGAAGCTTTCTTT.

This clone was picked up one time. This chain joins TRBV9 and TRBJ2-1, with 8 bases that match TRBD2. The CDR3 sequence is 15 residues long. With 4 bases clipped from V and 5 bases from J, the junction kept 8 bases outside the gene matches. Germline V CDR1 and CDR2: SGDLS, YYNGEE. CDR3 sequence (DNA): TGTGCCAGCAGCAACTTACAGCGGGGGAACAATGAGCAGTTCTTC. Translation gives CASSNLQRGNNEQFF.

This chain uses TRBV4-3 with TRBJ2-4; D is perhaps TRBD1 or TRBD2 (7 bases each). This CDR3 region has 17 residues. V lost 2 bases to trimming and J lost 7 bases, with 21 bases between them. Germline V CDR1 and CDR2: LGHNA, YSLEER. CDR3 amino acids: CASSQNIVTGEGNIQYF. In nucleotides, the CDR3 is TGCGCCAGCAGCCAAAATATCGTCACAGGGGAGGGGAACATTCAGTACTTC.

The chain combines TRBV7-7 with TRBJ2-5; 9 nucleotides agree with TRBD2. Germline assignment: CDR1 SSHAT and CDR2 FNYEAQ (reference sequence). After removal of 5 bases from V and 1 base from J, the junction contained 14 bases not matched to a gene. The length of the CDR3 is 18 residues. CDR3 in DNA: TGTGCCAGCAGCCTAGGGACAGACCCGACTAGCGGCCAAGAGACCCAGTACTTC. It is translated as CASSLGTDPTSGQETQYF.

This sequence joins TRBV27 and TRBJ2-5; D may match TRBD1 or TRBD2 (5 bases each). With 5 bases removed from V and 3 bases from J, the gap between germline ends came to 10 bases. CDR1 and CDR2 from the germline V gene are MNHEY and SMNVEV (reference sequence). The CDR3 sequence is 13 residues long. CDR3 sequence (DNA): TGTGCCAGCAGTGGGGGACGGAAAGAGACCCAGTACTTC. Encoded protein: CASSGGRKETQYF.

This clone was seen a single time. As DNA, the CDR3 is TGCGCCAGCAGTGAGCTCTCGGGAGGCTCTGGAAACACCATATATTTT. As protein: CASSELSGGSGNTIYF. The chain carries TRBV10-2 and TRBJ1-3; D is uncertain. Germline V gene lookup returns CDR1 WSHSY and CDR2 SAAADI. Trimming took off 2 bases at V and 0 bases at J, with 11 bases between the two ends. The CDR3 consists of 16 residues.

This chain connects TRBV13 to TRBJ2-3, with D possibly TRBD2 on 5 matching bases. Germline V lookup: CDR1 PRHDT, CDR2 FYEKMQ (reference sequence). Trimming shortened V by 0 bases and J by 0 bases, and 10 bases separated the two germline ends. The CDR3 sequence is 16 residues long. The CDR3 nucleotides read TGTGCCAGCAGCTTAGGGGCGGGCCCAAGCACAGATACGCAGTATTTT. Protein product: CASSLGAGPSTDTQYF.

This chain uses TRBV6-1 with TRBJ2-7; D is unclear. Trimming took off 2 bases at V and 7 bases at J, with 12 bases between the two ends. Germline loops: CDR1 MNHNS, CDR2 SASEGT. The CDR3 covers 13 residues. CDR3 in amino acids: CASSEFSRKEQYF. The CDR3 nucleotides are TGTGCCAGCAGTGAATTTAGTCGAAAGGAGCAGTACTTC.

V is TRBV4-2 and J is TRBJ2-1; D could derive from TRBD1 or TRBD2 (7 bases each). The CDR3 contains 15 residues. The germline V gene has CDR1 LGHNA and CDR2 YNFKEQ. V lost 6 bases, J lost 6 bases, and 18 bases lay in between. CDR3 amino acids: CASREGAGAFNEQFF. The CDR3 nucleotides are TGTGCCAGCAGGGAGGGGGCGGGAGCTTTCAATGAGCAGTTCTTC.

DNA for the CDR3: TGTGCCAGCAGGGGGAGGGCTAGGGGCTATGGCTACACCTTC. Translation gives CASRGRARGYGYTF. The chain links TRBV28 to TRBJ1-2; D is perhaps TRBD1 (5 bases). The CDR3 runs 14 residues. Trimming cost V 6 bases and J 4 bases, with 15 bases left between them. Germline V gene lookup returns CDR1 MDHEN and CDR2 SYDVKM.

The gene calls are TRBV11-2 and TRBJ2-7; 8 nucleotides align to TRBD2. Germline trimming cut 5 bases from V and 2 bases from J; bases unmatched to any gene: 17. The CDR3 has 18 amino acids. Germline loops: CDR1 SGHAT, CDR2 FQNNGV. The CDR3 bases are TGTGCCAGCAGCGCCAGAATGGGGGCGGGAGGAAACACCTACGAGCAGTACTTC. This gives the protein CASSARMGAGGNTYEQYF.

CDR3 amino acids: CASSPLGAGTWGYTF. The DNA for the CDR3 is TGTGCCAGCAGTCCATTAGGAGCGGGGACCTGGGGCTACACCTTC. The genes are TRBV6-6 and TRBJ1-2, with D possibly TRBD1 on 5 matching bases. The CDR3 has 15 amino acids. Germline values: CDR1 MNHNY, CDR2 SVGAGI (reference sequence). Trimming pared 5 bases from V and 8 bases from J, leaving 21 bases between.

CDR3 nucleotide sequence: TGTGCCAGCAGCTCAACCCGAGGGGGGATTCACCGCTACGAGCAGTACTTC. Its protein product is CASSSTRGGIHRYEQYF. The rearrangement uses TRBV7-9 and TRBJ2-7, with D perhaps TRBD1 or TRBD2 (6 bases each). Germline CDR1 SEHNR, CDR2 FQNEAQ (reference sequence). The CDR3 spans 17 residues. V lost 4 bases and J lost 3, with 22 bases in between.

The chain joins TRBV7-9 to TRBJ1-2; TRBD1 is a possible D gene (5 bases). The CDR3 is 17 residues long. V was pared by 6 bases and J by 4 bases, with 24 bases between. The germline V gene encodes CDR1 SEHNR and CDR2 FQNEAQ (reference sequence). For the CDR3, the DNA is TGTGCCAGCAGTCTTTGGGACGAGAGACAGCAAGGCTATGGCTACACCTTC. Translating it yields CASSLWDERQQGYGYTF. The complete variable domain, with remaining parts taken from reference TRBV7-9 and TRBJ1-2, reads DTGVSQNPRHKITKRGQNVTFRCDPISEHNRLYWYRQTLGQGPEFLTYFQNEAQLEKSRLLSDRFSAERPKGSFSTLEIQRTEQGDSAMYLCASSLWDERQQGYGYTFGSGTRLTVV.

The chain recombines TRBV6-5 with TRBJ2-2; D possibly corresponds to TRBD1 (5 bases). CDR1 is MNHEY and CDR2 is SVGAGI in the germline V gene. This CDR3 is built from 13 residues. The ends were cut back, 10 bases at V and 5 bases at J, with 14 bases in the middle. The CDR3 reads CATRTTRTGELFF. DNA of the CDR3: TGTGCCACCAGGACAACGCGAACCGGGGAGCTGTTTTTT.

V gene TRBV6-6 combines with J gene TRBJ2-1; D is unresolved. Germline V gene lookup returns CDR1 MNHNY and CDR2 SVGAGI (reference sequence). CDR3 size: 12 residues. Trimming cost V 7 bases and J 3 bases, with 7 bases left between them. CDR3 residues: CASNLDYNEQFF. CDR3 bases: TGTGCCAGCAACTTGGACTACAATGAGCAGTTCTTC.

The chain has TRBV7-9 and TRBJ2-2, with D maybe TRBD1 (6 bases). The V gene lost 6 bases and the J gene lost 5 bases, with 10 bases spanning the gap. CDR3 length: 13 residues. The germline V gene has CDR1 SEHNR and CDR2 FQNEAQ (reference sequence). CDR3 DNA: TGTGCCAGCAGACCCACAGGGACCGGGGAGCTGTTTTTT. The encoded protein is CASRPTGTGELFF.

This chain uses TRBV9 with TRBJ2-3; D is uncertain. Looked up from germline, CDR1 is SGDLS and CDR2 is YYNGEE. With 3 bases removed from V and 2 bases from J, the gap between germline ends came to 7 bases. This CDR3 contains 13 residues. The DNA for the CDR3 is TGTGCCAGCAGCGCTGGATTCACAGATACGCAGTATTTT. Its protein product is CASSAGFTDTQYF.

To note about this clone: In the same sample, other DNA sequences code for this CDR3. The gene calls are TRBV9 and TRBJ2-5; no reliable D call. V was clipped by 0 bases and J by 5 bases, with 2 bases between them. Germline CDR1 reads SGDLS; CDR2 reads YYNGEE. The length of the CDR3 is 11 residues. As DNA, the CDR3 is TGTGCCAGCAGCGTAGATGAGACCCAGTACTTC. It encodes CASSVDETQYF.

This chain connects TRBV27 to TRBJ2-7; D may be TRBD2 (6 bases). CDR1 and CDR2 (germline): MNHEY, SMNVEV (reference sequence). V was clipped by 5 bases and J by 3 bases, with 17 bases between them. This CDR3 has 15 residues. The CDR3 protein is CASSGWGRSIYEQYF. In DNA form, the CDR3 reads TGTGCCAGCAGTGGGTGGGGGAGGAGCATCTACGAGCAGTACTTC.

This chain uses TRBV27 with TRBJ2-7; 7 bases map to TRBD2. This CDR3 has 16 residues. V trimming: 3 bases; J trimming: 6 bases; junction bases outside the gene matches: 14. In germline, CDR1 is MNHEY, CDR2 SMNVEV (reference sequence). This CDR3 is CASSFSLGGRSGEQYF. In DNA form, the CDR3 reads TGTGCCAGCAGTTTTTCCCTCGGCGGGAGATCGGGCGAGCAGTACTTC.

The rearrangement joins TRBV27 to TRBJ2-5; 7 bases line up with TRBD2. The CDR3 extends over 15 amino acids. Germline V gives CDR1 MNHEY, CDR2 SMNVEV (reference sequence). With 3 bases clipped from V and 4 bases from J, the junction kept 8 bases outside the gene matches. The CDR3 is CASSFSGWGGETQYF. CDR3 bases: TGTGCCAGCAGTTTCAGCGGTTGGGGGGGAGAGACCCAGTACTTC.

This clone was detected once. CDR3 sequence (DNA): TGTGCCAGCAGCTTAGCGGCAGGGACCTACGAGCAGTACTTC. This encodes CASSLAAGTYEQYF. The chain employs TRBV11-2 and TRBJ2-7, with D perhaps TRBD1 (5 bases). CDR3 length: 14 amino acids. V was clipped by 1 base and J by 2 bases, with 9 bases between them. Germline V lookup: CDR1 SGHAT, CDR2 FQNNGV.

On this clone: Other nucleotide sequences from this sample produce the same CDR3. The V call is TRBV5-4, the J call TRBJ2-1; no definite D call. V gave up 7 bases and J gave up 2 bases, with 10 bases separating them. The V gene's germline CDR1 is SGHNT and CDR2 YYREEE (reference sequence). This CDR3 is built from 13 residues. CDR3: CASSTRAYNEQFF. The DNA for the CDR3 is TGTGCCAGCTCGACAAGGGCCTACAATGAGCAGTTCTTC.